What follows are 26 T cell receptor beta chains derived from one specimen sequenced in a study of cytomegalovirus exposure and HLA in healthy donors. PCR primers comprised 60 Vbeta and 13 Jbeta primers. Repertoires were generated with immunoSEQ multiplex PCR, while TCRdb's copy carries only in-frame clones and drops some. In the table there are some 200,000 clones, around nine tenths of which are singletons. Sequencing used PBMCs. These receptors were obtained from a woman aged 18-29 years in good health and CMV-seronegative.

The chain joins TRBV7-9 to TRBJ2-7; the D is unclear. The CDR3 runs to 11 residues. The germline V gene has CDR1 SEHNR and CDR2 FQNEAQ (reference sequence). Trimming left V 7 bases short and J 1 base short, with 5 bases between. The CDR3 DNA sequence: TGTGCCAGCACGACTTCCTACGAGCAGTACTTC. As protein: CASTTSYEQYF.

The chain joins TRBV10-1 to TRBJ1-3; the match to TRBD1 covers 10 bases. The CDR3 has 17 residues. Germline lookup yields CDR1 WNHNN and CDR2 SYGVQD (reference sequence). The junction had 13 bases not matched to a gene; V was cut back by 7 bases and J by 4 bases. This chain's CDR3 is CASNGQGGDLRGNTIYF. The CDR3 DNA follows: TGCGCCAGCAATGGACAGGGGGGGGACTTAAGAGGAAACACCATATATTTT.

The CDR3 is CASRNTGSVAQETQYF. In DNA form, the CDR3 reads TGCGCCAGCAGAAACACAGGGAGTGTAGCCCAGGAGACCCAGTACTTC. This sequence joins TRBV5-1 and TRBJ2-5; possible D gene TRBD1, 6 bases. V was cut by 5 bases and J by 5 bases, with 22 bases left in between. Germline CDR1 is SGHRS and CDR2 is YFSETQ. CDR3 length: 16 residues.

The chain employs TRBV19 and TRBJ1-2; D perhaps matches TRBD1 (6 bases). The V and J ends lost 2 bases and 4 bases respectively, with 11 bases between them. CDR3 length: 14 amino acids. Germline CDR1 and CDR2: LNHDA and SQIVND (reference sequence). The CDR3 protein is CASSIPQGPYGYTF. The CDR3 DNA follows: TGTGCCAGTAGTATACCACAGGGCCCCTATGGCTACACCTTC.

Comment on this clone: An end of the junction differs from the germline gene, which may be a read error. Other nucleotide sequences from this sample produce the same CDR3. The V gene is TRBV4-3, the J gene TRBJ2-7; 7 positions match TRBD1. This CDR3 is built from 15 residues. Germline CDR1 and CDR2: LGHNA and YSLEER. The CDR3 sequence: CASSLGTEGLYEQYF. As DNA, the CDR3 is TGCGCCAGCAGCCTAGGGACAGAGGGGCTCTACGAGCAGTACTTT.

This chain uses TRBV18 with TRBJ1-1; D is undetermined. Germline CDR1 is KGHSH and CDR2 is LQKENI. V lost 4 bases and J 0 bases, leaving 6 bases between the germline ends. The CDR3 extends over 13 amino acids. Here the CDR3 reads CASSLQMNTEAFF. The CDR3, as DNA: TGTGCCAGCTCACTCCAGATGAACACTGAAGCTTTCTTT.

The rearrangement joins TRBV10-3 to TRBJ2-5; tentative D call: TRBD1 (6 bases). The CDR3 sequence is 19 residues long. V lost 3 bases, J lost 2 bases, and 25 bases lay in between. CDR1 and CDR2 from the germline V gene are ENHRY and SYGVKD. The CDR3 reads CAISDPGAFRRGRQETQYF. The CDR3 bases are TGTGCCATCAGTGACCCCGGTGCGTTCCGCAGGGGCAGGCAAGAGACCCAGTACTTC.

The gene calls are TRBV7-2 and TRBJ2-7; 7 nucleotides match TRBD1. The germline V gene encodes CDR1 SGHTA and CDR2 FQGNSA. The trim removed 5 bases at V and 0 bases at J, leaving 4 bases unmatched. This CDR3 comprises 14 residues. The DNA for the CDR3 is TGTGCCAGCAGCCCGACAGGGTCCTCCTACGAGCAGTACTTC. Amino acid sequence: CASSPTGSSYEQYF.

The J gene is TRBJ2-7, the V gene TRBV4-3, with 8 bases matching TRBD2. The CDR3 sequence is 14 residues long. V lost 3 bases and J lost 6; bases outside the gene matches: 7. Per the germline V gene, CDR1 is LGHNA and CDR2 is YSLEER. CDR3 sequence (DNA): TGCGCCAGCAGCCAGCCCTTTGGGACTAGCGAGCAGTACTTC. Translation: CASSQPFGTSEQYF.

This chain joins TRBV9 and TRBJ1-2, with 8 bases matching TRBD1. V gave up 1 base and J gave up 9 bases; unmatched junction bases: 8. There are 14 residues in the CDR3. Germline V gene sequence: CDR1 SGDLS, CDR2 YYNGEE. The CDR3 DNA follows: TGTGCCAGCAGCGTACAGGGACAGGCGAGTCGCTACACCTTC. It codes for CASSVQGQASRYTF.

The V call is TRBV20-1, the J call TRBJ1-1; D call uncertain. V lost 8 bases, J lost 0 bases, and 7 bases lay in between. The CDR3 covers 11 residues. Germline V gene lookup returns CDR1 DFQATT and CDR2 SNEGSKA (reference sequence). CDR3 sequence (DNA): TGCAGTTCCTTCCTGAACACTGAAGCTTTCTTT. Its protein is CSSFLNTEAFF.

This chain links TRBV27 with TRBJ2-4; possible D gene TRBD1, 6 bases. CDR3 length: 14 amino acids. V dropped 7 bases and J dropped 7 bases, with 17 bases sitting between them. Per germline, CDR1 MNHEY and CDR2 SMNVEV (reference sequence). The CDR3 DNA reads TGTGCCAGCACCCCCCAGGGGCTTACGAACATTCAGTACTTC. Translated: CASTPQGLTNIQYF.

The chain carries TRBV2 and TRBJ1-1; TRBD1 might be the D (6 bases). V was trimmed by 7 bases and J by 5 bases, leaving 20 bases between them. Germline V gives CDR1 SNHLY, CDR2 FYNNEI. The CDR3 consists of 15 residues. The CDR3 bases are TGTGCCAGCAACCCTACAGGGCTTCCGAATACTGAAGCTTTCTTT. Protein: CASNPTGLPNTEAFF. Drawing the rest from reference TRBV2 and TRBJ1-1, the complete variable domain is EPEVTQTPSHQVTQMGQEVILRCVPISNHLYFYWYRQILGQKVEFLVSFYNNEISEKSEIFDDQFSVERPDGSNFTLKIRSTKLEDSAMYFCASNPTGLPNTEAFFGQGTRLTVV.

This chain uses TRBV9 with TRBJ1-1; TRBD1 aligns across 7 bases. Germline assignment: CDR1 SGDLS and CDR2 YYNGEE. V lost 3 bases, J lost 7 bases, and 9 bases stayed unmatched. The CDR3 spans 14 residues. The CDR3 DNA is TGTGCCAGCAGCGCGGGACAGAGCGTTTTTGAAGCTTTCTTT. Protein: CASSAGQSVFEAFF.

V usage is TRBV19 and J usage is TRBJ2-5; unclear D gene. V was cut by 4 bases and J by 0 bases, with 6 bases left in between. Germline V gives CDR1 LNHDA, CDR2 SQIVND (reference sequence). The length of the CDR3 is 13 residues. The CDR3 here is CASSTTDQETQYF. In DNA, the CDR3 is TGTGCCAGTAGTACAACAGACCAAGAGACCCAGTACTTC.

V gene TRBV5-1 combines with J gene TRBJ2-7; D is possibly TRBD1 (7 bases). The ends were cut back, 0 bases at V and 4 bases at J, with 11 bases in the middle. Germline V gene data show CDR1 as SGHRS and CDR2 as YFSETQ. This CDR3 region has 14 residues. The CDR3 region has the DNA TGCGCCAGCAGCTTGGTGGCAGGGGGGTACGAGCAGTACTTC. Protein: CASSLVAGGYEQYF.

The chain is built from TRBV19 and TRBJ2-3; perhaps TRBD2 as D (6 bases). Trimming cost V 5 bases and J 4 bases, with 10 bases left between them. Per the germline V gene, CDR1 is LNHDA and CDR2 is SQIVND (reference sequence). CDR3 size: 13 residues. In DNA form, the CDR3 reads TGTGCCAGTAGTCCCCGACTAGCAGATACGCAGTATTTT. Amino acids: CASSPRLADTQYF.

The chain uses TRBV5-1 and TRBJ2-1; D unclear. Looked up from germline, CDR1 is SGHRS and CDR2 is YFSETQ. The CDR3 is 11 amino acids. Trimming removed 0 bases at V and 8 bases at J, with 3 bases between. CDR3 DNA: TGCGCCAGCAGCTTGGTCGATGAGCAGTTCTTC. Protein: CASSLVDEQFF. The variable domain in full, completed from reference TRBV5-1 and TRBJ2-1, reads KAGVTQTPRYLIKTRGQQVTLSCSPISGHRSVSWYQQTPGQGLQFLFEYFSETQRNKGNFPGRFSGRQFSNSRSEMNVSTLELGDSALYLCASSLVDEQFFGPGTRLTVL.

The chain has TRBV6-5 and TRBJ2-2, with D possibly TRBD1 on 5 matching bases. CDR1 MNHEY and CDR2 SVGAGI come from the germline V gene. This CDR3 has 14 residues. Trimming took 6 bases from V and 3 from J, leaving 11 bases between them. The CDR3: CASRKGWDTGELFF. In nucleotides, the CDR3 is TGTGCCAGCAGAAAGGGGTGGGACACCGGGGAGCTGTTTTTT.

The chain carries TRBV15 and TRBJ1-1, with 8 bases identical to TRBD1. The V gene end was trimmed by 2 bases and the J gene end by 11 bases; junction bases not matched to a gene: 7. The CDR3 runs 13 residues. In germline, CDR1 is LNHNV, CDR2 YYDKDF (reference sequence). Here the CDR3 reads CATSRPADRVAFF. CDR3 coding DNA: TGTGCCACCAGCAGACCAGCGGACAGGGTGGCTTTCTTT.

This chain links TRBV6-5 with TRBJ1-1, with a possible D match to TRBD1 (5 bases). The CDR3 has 14 amino acids. V was trimmed by 3 bases and J by 1 base, leaving 9 bases between them. CDR1 and CDR2 from the germline V gene are MNHEY and SVGAGI. The CDR3 DNA follows: TGTGCCAGCAGTTATATAAGGGGGAACACTGAAGCTTTCTTT. Translation: CASSYIRGNTEAFF.

The chain links TRBV5-1 to TRBJ2-5, with TRBD2 matching over 7 bases. TRBJ2-7 explains the end of the DNA better; the J call may be wrong. The CDR3 is 18 amino acids. Germline V gene sequence: CDR1 SGHRS, CDR2 YFSETQ. The DNA of the CDR3 is TGCGCCAGCAGCTTGGGAGGTTGGGGACTAATCAAGGACTACGAGCAGTACTTC. The encoded protein is CASSLGGWGLIKDYEQYF.

The rearrangement uses TRBV7-9 and TRBJ2-1; 11 nucleotides line up with TRBD2. V gave up 4 bases and J gave up 10 bases; unmatched junction bases: 12. The CDR3 spans 16 residues. CDR1 SEHNR and CDR2 FQNEAQ come from the germline V gene (reference sequence). In DNA, the CDR3 is TGTGCCAGCAGCTCGCCGGGACTAGCGGACTTCCGGGAGCAGTTCTTC. It specifies CASSSPGLADFREQFF.

J is TRBJ1-1 and V is TRBV2; TRBD1 might be the D (5 bases). V was clipped by 3 bases and J by 3 bases, with 11 bases between them. Germline V CDR1 and CDR2: SNHLY, FYNNEI. The CDR3 is made up of 14 amino acids. CDR3 in amino acids: CASSDQGRDTEAFF. CDR3 sequence (DNA): TGTGCCAGCAGTGACCAGGGCCGGGACACTGAAGCTTTCTTT. Full variable domain (remainder filled in from reference TRBV2 and TRBJ1-1): EPEVTQTPSHQVTQMGQEVILRCVPISNHLYFYWYRQILGQKVEFLVSFYNNEISEKSEIFDDQFSVERPDGSNFTLKIRSTKLEDSAMYFCASSDQGRDTEAFFGQGTRLTVV.

The chain recombines TRBV5-6 with TRBJ2-7; perhaps TRBD1 as D (5 bases). This CDR3 spans 15 amino acids. V was clipped by 0 bases and J by 6 bases, with 16 bases between them. The germline CDR1 and CDR2 sequences are SGHDT and YYEEEE. The CDR3 bases are TGTGCCAGCAGCTTGGGTGCGCAGGGATCGAGCGAGCAGTACTTC. It codes for CASSLGAQGSSEQYF. The complete variable domain, with remaining parts taken from reference TRBV5-6 and TRBJ2-7, reads DAGVTQSPTHLIKTRGQQVTLRCSPKSGHDTVSWYQQALGQGPQFIFQYYEEEERQRGNFPDRFSGHQFPNYSSELNVNALLLGDSALYLCASSLGAQGSSEQYFGPGTRLTVT.

This clone was counted only a few times. V and J are TRBV2 and TRBJ2-7; 7 nucleotides match TRBD2. The J segment lost 7 bases and the V segment lost 11 bases, leaving 14 bases of the junction unmatched. Germline V gene sequence: CDR1 SNHLY, CDR2 FYNNEI. This CDR3 is 13 amino acids long. The CDR3 region has the DNA TGTGCCGGGAGGGACTTGAAGACCCGGGAGCAGTACTTC. Its protein is CAGRDLKTREQYF.